The 8 T cell receptor beta chains presented below share a single source sample, sequenced in a study of vaccination effects on CD4 cells after COVID-19. Before sequencing, viral peptide pools were used by the ViraFEST assay to expand antigen-specific CD4+ T cells. Once cultured for approximately eleven days, the cells underwent separation to obtain CD4+ T cells. Antigens of these TCRs are unknown. The table came from immunoSEQ multiplex PCR; TCRdb's copy has only in-frame clones and leaves some out. Among around 79,000 clones listed, 74% were seen once. The source material was CD4+ T cells from PBMCs cultured with HCoV-229E spike peptides, sampled before COVID-19 vaccination. All receptors derive from a human donor who received a COVID-19 vaccine.

This clone has more than one count but fewer than ten. The chain joins TRBV5-8 to TRBJ2-7, with 7 bases identical to TRBD1. Trimming took 7 bases from V and 1 from J; bases not matched to a gene: 8. The CDR3 is 14 amino acids. Germline loops: CDR1 SGHTS, CDR2 YDEGEE. In nucleotides, the CDR3 is TGTGCCAGCCGCGTCAGGGGGAATTCCTACGAGCAGTACGTC. Protein product: CASRVRGNSYEQYV.

The CDR3 DNA reads as TGTGCCAGCAGCTCAGAGGGTAACACTGAAGCTTTCTTT. Protein: CASSSEGNTEAFF. The rearrangement uses TRBV11-3 and TRBJ1-1; no reliable D call. The germline CDR1 and CDR2 sequences are SGHNT and YENEEA. With 4 bases removed from V and 2 bases from J, the gap between germline ends came to 8 bases. The CDR3 covers 13 residues.

The chain has TRBV18 and TRBJ1-2, with 8 bases identical to TRBD1. The CDR3 covers 16 residues. Germline assignment: CDR1 KGHSH and CDR2 LQKENI. The J segment lost 3 bases and the V segment lost 3 bases, leaving 9 bases of the junction unmatched. This CDR3 is CASSPNLATGDYGYTF. The CDR3 nucleotides are TGTGCCAGCTCACCTAATCTTGCGACAGGGGACTATGGCTACACCTTC.

The J gene is TRBJ1-1, the V gene TRBV7-3; no clear D gene. Germline V gene data show CDR1 as SGHTA and CDR2 as FQGTGA. CDR3 length equals 17 residues. V lost 5 bases, J lost 1 base, and 20 bases lay in between. This CDR3 reads CASSQTLALIPNTEAFF. The CDR3 nucleotides read TGTGCCAGCAGCCAAACGTTGGCGCTTATACCGAACACTGAAGCTTTCTTT.

The V gene is TRBV2, the J gene TRBJ2-5, with 8 bases that match TRBD2. This CDR3 comprises 12 residues. Trimming removed 6 bases from V and 3 bases from J; junction bases left unmatched: 0. Germline V gene sequence: CDR1 SNHLY, CDR2 FYNNEI. The CDR3 sequence: CASRREEETQYF. CDR3 DNA: TGTGCCAGCAGGCGGGAGGAAGAGACCCAGTACTTC.

The chain links TRBV25-1 to TRBJ1-2; D gene uncertain. Looked up from germline, CDR1 is MGHDK and CDR2 is SYGVNS. The V end was cut by 2 bases, the J end by 1 base, with 11 bases between. The CDR3 sequence is 15 residues long. Here the CDR3 reads CASSEPGGINYGYTF. CDR3 in DNA: TGTGCCAGCAGTGAACCCGGCGGAATTAACTATGGCTACACCTTC.

This chain uses TRBV20-1 with TRBJ1-4; possible D gene TRBD1, 6 bases. CDR1 and CDR2 from the germline V gene are DFQATT and SNEGSKA (reference sequence). The CDR3 is made up of 14 amino acids. Trimming removed 3 bases from V and 8 bases from J, with 16 bases in between. Here the CDR3 DNA reads TGCAGTGCTAGTTTGGGACATAACCAGGAAAAACTGTTTTTT. Protein sequence: CSASLGHNQEKLFF.

The chain recombines TRBV4-1 with TRBJ1-2; D gene uncertain. CDR1 and CDR2 from the germline V gene are MGHRA and YSYEKL. V was pared by 2 bases and J by 4 bases, with 14 bases between. CDR3 size: 15 residues. DNA of the CDR3: TGCGCCAGCAGCCAAAGGTCGGATCGCTTCTATGGCTACACCTTC. This sequence encodes CASSQRSDRFYGYTF.